The entry that follows covers one T cell receptor beta chain sequence. Its antigen remains undetermined. Base-call qualities are not available, and no considerably larger clone is one nucleotide away. One collaborating source in Seattle enrolled patients during active infection and followed them longitudinally through the course of disease. Collaborating institutions collected whole blood in K2EDTA tubes following their own protocols. Collaborator samples were shipped for TCRbeta analysis as frozen whole blood, isolated PBMCs, or DNA extracted from either sample type. The CDR3 runs 11 residues from the cysteine to the phenylalanine. Kept here is only the CDR3 DNA, which spans 33 bases and is read in frame from base 1. Trimming takes 10 bases from V and 2 bases from J, and the germline ends sit 7 bases apart. This sample was taken from a study of blood T cell repertoires in COVID-19 (dated by TCRdb to the early 2020s). With regard to the full study: Samples from collaborators originated in the United States, Italy and Spain and spanned both the acute and convalescent phases of COVID-19. The prospective study material was composed of cDNA or gDNA derived from T cells, B-cell-depleted T cells, or PBMCs. Subjects who had been exposed to COVID-19, were actively infected with it, or had recovered from it provided the deeply sampled blood TCRbeta repertoires that made up the dataset. The repertoires were made available in a free public database intended to serve as a resource for research on the immune response to SARS-CoV-2. The samples were drawn from two sources: the first 160 participants of the ongoing ImmuneRACE study, and 1,000 to 1,500 subjects contributed by 6 global collaborators. Sample metadata almost always included a de-identified subject ID, COVID-19 status, age in years and sex. Where available, HLA class I and class II types were taken from metadata supplied by the sample provider and were not determined by assay-based typing. What the study reported, not specific to this receptor: Clinical and demographic metadata were provided uncurated, with the amount varying by source and participant.

The immunoSEQ Assay, a bias-controlled multiplex PCR, was used to amplify TCRbeta CDR3 regions from genomic DNA. Under the source paper's analysis protocol: The number of nucleated cells in each sample was estimated by amplification of reference gene primers within the assay. To quantify the absolute abundance of each unique TCRbeta CDR3 rearrangement, sequence reads were collapsed and filtered. For each sample, productive Simpson clonality was calculated as the square root of Simpson's diversity index across productive rearrangements. Drawn from immuneACCESS, this table holds only the in-frame rearrangements with V and J called that TCRdb kept. Clones are partly lost; checked studies trace under half to an unresolved V gene and leave the rest unexplained. The D gene and trimming were derived from the DNA, and the V and J assignments and clone size from that table. The sample data list 120,000 to 150,000 clones, and approximately 85% of these were observed just once. More than 7.5% of the sample belongs to the ten largest clones.

The chain employs TRBV12-3 or TRBV12-4 and TRBJ2-3; TRBD2 is perhaps the D gene, given 5 matching bases. Source material: peripheral blood. The sequence was collected from an older woman with COVID-19, enrolled during active disease. The nucleotides are TGTGCCACGGGATACACAGATACGCAGTATTTT. This encodes CATGYTDTQYF.